The T cell receptor beta chain described here comes from a study of graft-versus-host responses after intestinal transplantation. Study summary: Induction using anti-thymocyte globulin, followed by tacrolimus and steroids for two to three years, was given to all recipients.

General observations from the study: Individuals carrying graft-donor T cell macrochimerism showed high graft-versus-host to host-versus-graft clonal ratios in allografts. Recipient marrow contained GvH clones, some of which appeared first in ileum or blood.

The CDR3 length is 15 residues. Germline V lookup: CDR1 LGHNA, CDR2 YNFKEQ. V lost 3 bases, J lost 6 bases, and 14 bases lay in between. Profiling relied on immunoSEQ multiplex PCR, and the TCRdb table lists in-frame clones only, not all of them. Among roughly 23,000 clones listed, about 45% were seen once. Investigators plated approximately 200,000 CFSE-labeled responder cells together with approximately 200,000 irradiated stimulator cells labeled with violet dye. Upon completion of the reaction, proliferating CFSE-low responders, both CD3+CD4+ and CD3+CD8+, were sorted. V is TRBV4-2 and J is TRBJ1-4; D uncertain. This specimen was alloreactive CD8+ T cells from a mixed lymphocyte reaction culture, taken before transplantation. Noted subset: CFSE-low proliferating T cells sorted from approximately 6-day pre-transplant mixed lymphocyte reaction (GvH or HvG direction). The origin of this receptor is a human patient who was an organ donor for intestinal transplantation. The CDR3 nucleotides are TGTGCCAGCAGCCAGAACCTTAGGATAGATGAAAAACTGTTTTTT. Translation: CASSQNLRIDEKLFF.